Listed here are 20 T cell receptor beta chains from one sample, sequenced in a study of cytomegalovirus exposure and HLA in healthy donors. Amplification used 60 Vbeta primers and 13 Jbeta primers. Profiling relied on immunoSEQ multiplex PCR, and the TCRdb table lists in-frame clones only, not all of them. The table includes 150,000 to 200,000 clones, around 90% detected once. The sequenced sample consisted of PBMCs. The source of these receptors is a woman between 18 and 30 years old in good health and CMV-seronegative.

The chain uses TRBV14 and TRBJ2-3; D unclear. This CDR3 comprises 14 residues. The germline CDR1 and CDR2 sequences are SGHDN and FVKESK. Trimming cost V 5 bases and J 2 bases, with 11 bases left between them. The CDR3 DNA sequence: TGTGCCAGCAGCAAGTGGCGGTCCACAGATACGCAGTATTTT. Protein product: CASSKWRSTDTQYF.

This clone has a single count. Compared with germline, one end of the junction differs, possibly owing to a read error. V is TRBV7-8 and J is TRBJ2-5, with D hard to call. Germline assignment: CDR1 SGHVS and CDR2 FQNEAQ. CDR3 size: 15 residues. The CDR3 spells CASSLTETTREPQYF. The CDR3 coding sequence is TGTGCCAGCAGCCTTACTGAAACTACAAGAGAGCCCCAGTACTTC.

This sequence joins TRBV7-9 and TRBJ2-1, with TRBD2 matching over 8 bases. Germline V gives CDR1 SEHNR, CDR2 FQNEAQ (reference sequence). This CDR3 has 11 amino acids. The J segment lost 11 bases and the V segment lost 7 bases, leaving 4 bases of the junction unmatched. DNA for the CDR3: TGTGCCAGCACAAGACTAGCGAAGCAGTTCTTC. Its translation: CASTRLAKQFF.

CDR3 region: CASSRDRGTDTQYF. DNA for the CDR3: TGCGCCAGCAGCCGGGACAGGGGCACAGATACGCAGTATTTT. The chain employs TRBV5-1 and TRBJ2-3; 9 bases map to TRBD1. CDR1 is SGHRS and CDR2 is YFSETQ in the germline V gene. There are 14 residues in the CDR3. V gave up 4 bases and J gave up 1 base; unmatched junction bases: 1.

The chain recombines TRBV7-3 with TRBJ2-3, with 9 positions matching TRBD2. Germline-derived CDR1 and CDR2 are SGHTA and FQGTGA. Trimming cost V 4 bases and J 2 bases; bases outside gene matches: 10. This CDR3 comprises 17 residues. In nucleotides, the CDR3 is TGTGCCAGCAGCTCGTTACCCGGCGGGAGGGCCACAGATACGCAGTATTTT. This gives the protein CASSSLPGGRATDTQYF.

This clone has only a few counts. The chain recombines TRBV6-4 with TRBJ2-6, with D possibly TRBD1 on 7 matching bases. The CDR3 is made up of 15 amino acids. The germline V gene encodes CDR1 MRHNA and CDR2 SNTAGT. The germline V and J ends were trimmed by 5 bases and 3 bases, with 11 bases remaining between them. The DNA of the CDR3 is TGTGCCAGCAGTAACAGGGGAGGTGGGGCCAACGTCCTGACTTTC. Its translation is CASSNRGGGANVLTF.

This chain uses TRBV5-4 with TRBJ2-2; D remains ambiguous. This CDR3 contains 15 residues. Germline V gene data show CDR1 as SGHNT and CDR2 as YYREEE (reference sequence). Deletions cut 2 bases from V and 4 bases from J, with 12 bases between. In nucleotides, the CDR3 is TGTGCCAGCAGCTTAGAAGAGATTAGCACCGGGGAGCTGTTTTTT. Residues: CASSLEEISTGELFF.

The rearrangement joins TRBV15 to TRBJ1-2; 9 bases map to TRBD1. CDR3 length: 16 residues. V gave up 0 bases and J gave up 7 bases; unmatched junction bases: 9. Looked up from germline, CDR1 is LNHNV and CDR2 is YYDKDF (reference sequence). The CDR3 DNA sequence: TGTGCCACCAGCAGAGATGGGACAGGGAAGTTGTTTGGCTACACCTTC. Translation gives CATSRDGTGKLFGYTF.

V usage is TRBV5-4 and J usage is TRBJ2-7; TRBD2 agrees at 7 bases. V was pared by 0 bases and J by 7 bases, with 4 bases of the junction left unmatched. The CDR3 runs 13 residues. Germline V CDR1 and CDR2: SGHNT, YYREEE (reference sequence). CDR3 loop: CASSLEEGLEQYF. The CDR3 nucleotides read TGTGCCAGCAGCTTGGAGGAGGGACTAGAGCAGTACTTC.

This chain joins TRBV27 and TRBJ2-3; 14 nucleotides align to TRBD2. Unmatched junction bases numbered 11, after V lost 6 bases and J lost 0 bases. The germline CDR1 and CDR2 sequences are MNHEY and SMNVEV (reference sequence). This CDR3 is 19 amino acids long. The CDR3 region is CASSQEGLAGVVSTDTQYF. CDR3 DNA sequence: TGTGCCAGCAGCCAAGAGGGACTAGCGGGAGTAGTTAGCACAGATACGCAGTATTTT.

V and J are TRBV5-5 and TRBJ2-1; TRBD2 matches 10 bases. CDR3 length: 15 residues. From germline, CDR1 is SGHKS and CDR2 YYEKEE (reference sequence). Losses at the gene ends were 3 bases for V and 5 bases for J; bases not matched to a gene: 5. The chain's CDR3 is CASSYLAGAHNEQFF. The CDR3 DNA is TGTGCCAGCAGCTACCTAGCGGGAGCGCACAATGAGCAGTTCTTC.

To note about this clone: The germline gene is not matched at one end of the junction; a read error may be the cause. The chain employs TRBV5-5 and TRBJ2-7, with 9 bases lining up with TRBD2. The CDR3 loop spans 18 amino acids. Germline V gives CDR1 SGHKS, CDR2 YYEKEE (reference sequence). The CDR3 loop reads CVSSLVGTSRFGSYEQYF. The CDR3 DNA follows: TGTGTCAGCAGCTTAGTCGGGACTAGCCGCTTTGGCTCCTACGAGCAGTACTTC.

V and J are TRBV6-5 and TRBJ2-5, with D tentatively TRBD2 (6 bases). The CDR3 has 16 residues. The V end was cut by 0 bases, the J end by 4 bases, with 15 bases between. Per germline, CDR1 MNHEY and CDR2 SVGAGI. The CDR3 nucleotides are TGTGCCAGCAGTTACTCCTTCCTGGCAGCGGGAGAGACCCAGTACTTC. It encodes CASSYSFLAAGETQYF.

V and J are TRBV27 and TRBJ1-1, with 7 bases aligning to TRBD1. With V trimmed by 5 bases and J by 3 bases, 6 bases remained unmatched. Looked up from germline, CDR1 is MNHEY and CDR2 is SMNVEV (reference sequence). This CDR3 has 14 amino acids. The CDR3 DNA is TGTGCCAGCAGTCGACAGGGAGCGGACACTGAAGCTTTCTTT. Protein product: CASSRQGADTEAFF.

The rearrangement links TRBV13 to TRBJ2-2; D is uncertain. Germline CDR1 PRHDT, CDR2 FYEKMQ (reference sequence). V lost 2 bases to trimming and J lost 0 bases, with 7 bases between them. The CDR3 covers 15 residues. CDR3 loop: CASSLRAANTGELFF. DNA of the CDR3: TGTGCCAGCAGCTTACGCGCGGCGAACACCGGGGAGCTGTTTTTT.

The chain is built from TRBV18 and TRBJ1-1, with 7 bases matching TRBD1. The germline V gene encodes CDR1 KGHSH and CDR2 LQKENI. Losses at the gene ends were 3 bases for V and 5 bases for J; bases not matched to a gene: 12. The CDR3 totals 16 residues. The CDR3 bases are TGTGCCAGCTCACCGCCCTCCAACAGGGGATTGACTGAAGCTTTCTTT. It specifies CASSPPSNRGLTEAFF.

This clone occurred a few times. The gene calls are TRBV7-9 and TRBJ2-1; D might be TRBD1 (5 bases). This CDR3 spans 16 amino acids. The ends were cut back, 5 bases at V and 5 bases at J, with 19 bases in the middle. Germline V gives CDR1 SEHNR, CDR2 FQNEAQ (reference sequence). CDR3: CASSLGPAKGDNEQFF. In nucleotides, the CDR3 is TGTGCCAGCAGCCTGGGCCCAGCGAAAGGGGACAATGAGCAGTTCTTC.

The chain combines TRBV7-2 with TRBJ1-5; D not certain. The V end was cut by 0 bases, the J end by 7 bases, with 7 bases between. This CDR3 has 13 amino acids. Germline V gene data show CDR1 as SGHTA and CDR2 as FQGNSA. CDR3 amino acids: CASSLAREQPQHF. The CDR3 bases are TGTGCCAGCAGCTTAGCGCGAGAACAGCCCCAGCATTTT. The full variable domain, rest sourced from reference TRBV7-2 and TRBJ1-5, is GAGVSQSPSNKVTEKGKDVELRCDPISGHTALYWYRQSLGQGLEFLIYFQGNSAPDKSGLPSDRFSAERTGGSVSTLTIQRTQQEDSAVYLCASSLAREQPQHFGDGTRLSIL.

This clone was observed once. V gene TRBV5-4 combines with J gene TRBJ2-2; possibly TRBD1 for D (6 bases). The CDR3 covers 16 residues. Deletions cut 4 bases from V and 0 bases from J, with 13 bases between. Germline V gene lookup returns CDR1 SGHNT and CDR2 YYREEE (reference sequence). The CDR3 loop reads CASSPKDRPNTGELFF. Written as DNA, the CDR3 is TGTGCCAGCAGCCCGAAGGACAGACCGAACACCGGGGAGCTGTTTTTT.

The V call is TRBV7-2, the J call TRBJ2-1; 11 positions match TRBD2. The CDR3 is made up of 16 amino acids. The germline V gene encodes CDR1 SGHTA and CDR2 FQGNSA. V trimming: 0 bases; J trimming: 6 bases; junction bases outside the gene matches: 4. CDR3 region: CASSLAGLAVANEQFF. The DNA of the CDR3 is TGTGCCAGCAGCTTAGCGGGACTAGCGGTGGCCAATGAGCAGTTCTTC.